A single sample gave rise to the 32 T cell receptor beta chains below, sequenced in a study of OX40 agonist ivuxolimab in advanced cancers. The protocol was immunoSEQ multiplex PCR, while the TCRdb copy is restricted to in-frame clones and leaves out a portion. Of tens of thousands of clones listed, approximately 84% were seen once; the top ten hold over 4%. Sequencing was performed on CD4+ or CD8+ T cells sorted from blood, taken in a trial of the OX40 agonist ivuxolimab. The receptors originated from an adult with an advanced solid tumor such as melanoma, head and neck, liver or kidney cancer.

The rearrangement uses TRBV19 and TRBJ2-3; the match to TRBD2 covers 7 bases. The trim removed 8 bases at V and 2 bases at J, leaving 7 bases unmatched. From germline, CDR1 is LNHDA and CDR2 SQIVND (reference sequence). The CDR3 is made up of 14 amino acids. CDR3 sequence: CASGGGRPTDTQYF. CDR3 coding DNA: TGTGCCAGTGGGGGAGGGAGGCCCACAGATACGCAGTATTTT.

This chain uses TRBV4-1 with TRBJ2-5, with D hard to call. Germline V gene data show CDR1 as MGHRA and CDR2 as YSYEKL. Trimming removed 4 bases from V and 5 bases from J, with 11 bases in between. The CDR3 is made up of 13 amino acids. The CDR3 here is CASSLVVRETQYF. CDR3 nucleotides: TGCGCCAGCAGCCTCGTGGTGAGGGAGACCCAGTACTTC.

The genes are TRBV2 and TRBJ2-4, with 9 bases aligning to TRBD1. The CDR3 is made up of 16 amino acids. Losses at the gene ends were 1 base for V and 6 bases for J; bases not matched to a gene: 7. CDR1 and CDR2 (germline): SNHLY, FYNNEI. The DNA of the CDR3 is TGTGCCAGCAGTGAAGTACAGGGGGCAGTTGGAAACATTCAGTACTTC. This gives the protein CASSEVQGAVGNIQYF. The full variable domain, in which reference TRBV2 and TRBJ2-4 provide the parts outside the CDR3, is EPEVTQTPSHQVTQMGQEVILRCVPISNHLYFYWYRQILGQKVEFLVSFYNNEISEKSEIFDDQFSVERPDGSNFTLKIRSTKLEDSAMYFCASSEVQGAVGNIQYFGAGTRLSVL.

The chain has TRBV6-5 and TRBJ1-2; 8 bases match TRBD1. Germline V gives CDR1 MNHEY, CDR2 SVGAGI. The V segment lost 2 bases and the J segment 8 bases; nucleotides outside the gene matches: 13. This CDR3 region has 16 residues. CDR3 residues: CASSYRPGGGDWGYTF. CDR3 DNA: TGTGCCAGCAGTTACCGCCCAGGGGGCGGTGACTGGGGCTACACCTTC.

This chain uses TRBV19 with TRBJ2-3; D is possibly TRBD1 (6 bases). This CDR3 spans 17 amino acids. The V end lost 1 base, the J end lost 4 bases, and 18 bases lay between the germline ends. The germline V gene encodes CDR1 LNHDA and CDR2 SQIVND (reference sequence). CDR3 region: CASSIARRQGSADTQYF. The DNA of the CDR3 is TGTGCCAGTAGTATAGCCCGGAGGCAGGGGTCGGCAGATACGCAGTATTTT.

The chain employs TRBV2 and TRBJ1-2; D is ambiguous. CDR3 size: 14 residues. V was trimmed by 1 base and J by 4 bases, leaving 10 bases between them. In germline, CDR1 is SNHLY, CDR2 FYNNEI. CDR3 DNA: TGTGCCAGCAGTGAAGTTGCAGGCTTCTATGGCTACACCTTC. Protein: CASSEVAGFYGYTF.

The chain combines TRBV4-1 with TRBJ2-7; TRBD2 matches at 9 bases. Per the germline V gene, CDR1 is MGHRA and CDR2 is YSYEKL. This CDR3 region has 18 residues. V was clipped by 3 bases and J by 0 bases; unmatched bases: 12. CDR3 sequence reads: CASSHFPASGRTSYEQYF. The CDR3, as DNA: TGCGCCAGCAGCCACTTCCCGGCCAGCGGGAGGACCTCCTACGAGCAGTACTTC.

This clone was picked up one time. The chain links TRBV2 to TRBJ2-7; D is tentatively TRBD1 or TRBD2 (5 bases each). Germline CDR1 reads SNHLY; CDR2 reads FYNNEI. Trimming took 6 bases from V and 2 from J, leaving 8 bases between them. This CDR3 spans 12 amino acids. CDR3 loop: CASSRDPYEQYF. CDR3 DNA: TGTGCCAGCAGCCGGGACCCCTACGAGCAGTACTTC.

This chain links TRBV29-1 with TRBJ1-2, with 10 bases matching TRBD1. Unmatched junction bases numbered 2, after V lost 7 bases and J lost 3 bases. This CDR3 region has 12 residues. Germline loops: CDR1 SQVTM, CDR2 ANQGSEA. The CDR3 reads CSADRGDYGYTF. The CDR3 bases are TGCAGCGCGGACAGGGGGGACTATGGCTACACCTTC.

The chain has TRBV19 and TRBJ2-1; D not certain. This CDR3 contains 13 residues. V was clipped by 5 bases and J by 4 bases, with 9 bases between them. Germline CDR1 LNHDA, CDR2 SQIVND (reference sequence). For the CDR3, the DNA is TGTGCCAGTAGTCCCATTCTGTACAATGAGCAGTTCTTC. Encoded protein: CASSPILYNEQFF. Using reference TRBV19 and TRBJ2-1 for the parts outside the CDR3, the full variable domain is DGGITQSPKYLFRKEGQNVTLSCEQNLNHDAMYWYRQDPGQGLRLIYYSQIVNDFQKGDIAEGYSVSREKKESFPLTVTSAQKNPTAFYLCASSPILYNEQFFGPGTRLTVL.

The V call is TRBV11-2, the J call TRBJ2-3; TRBD2 aligns across 9 bases. CDR1 is SGHAT and CDR2 is FQNNGV in the germline V gene. V was clipped by 5 bases and J by 3 bases; unmatched bases: 6. This CDR3 is 15 amino acids long. The CDR3 reads CASSGSGGFTDTQYF. The DNA for the CDR3 is TGTGCCAGCAGCGGGAGCGGGGGGTTTACAGATACGCAGTATTTT.

This clone was found a few times. CDR3 DNA: TGTGCCAGCAGCTTAGGGGCAGGGTTCTTCTTT. Amino acids: CASSLGAGFFF. The V gene is TRBV7-2, the J gene TRBJ1-1; weak D call: TRBD1 (5 bases). CDR3 length: 11 amino acids. Per germline, CDR1 SGHTA and CDR2 FQGNSA. The germline V and J ends were trimmed by 1 base and 14 bases, with 11 bases remaining between them.

The rearrangement uses TRBV11-3 and TRBJ2-2; D may be TRBD1 or TRBD2 (5 bases each). The germline V gene has CDR1 SGHNT and CDR2 YENEEA. Trimming took off 10 bases at V and 6 bases at J, with 24 bases between the two ends. This CDR3 region has 16 residues. Here the CDR3 DNA reads TGTGCCACCTCGGGGAAAGGGGCCGGCCCTCCCGGGGAGCTGTTTTTT. This encodes CATSGKGAGPPGELFF. Together with reference TRBV11-3 and TRBJ2-2, the CDR3 gives the full variable domain: EAGVVQSPRYKIIEKKQPVAFWCNPISGHNTLYWYLQNLGQGPELLIRYENEEAVDDSQLPKDRFSAERLKGVDSTLKIQPAELGDSAVYLCATSGKGAGPPGELFFGEGSRLTVL.

V and J are TRBV29-1 and TRBJ2-3; the D gene is possibly TRBD2 (5 bases). This CDR3 has 14 amino acids. The V gene lost 3 bases and the J gene lost 2 bases, with 12 bases spanning the gap. Germline V gives CDR1 SQVTM, CDR2 ANQGSEA. This CDR3 reads CSVDRGKDTDTQYF. In DNA form, the CDR3 reads TGCAGCGTTGATCGGGGTAAGGACACAGATACGCAGTATTTT.

This clone was seen a few times. The chain is built from TRBV11-1 and TRBJ1-1; perhaps TRBD1 as D (5 bases). The CDR3 has 14 amino acids. CDR1 SGHAT and CDR2 FQDESV come from the germline V gene (reference sequence). The V and J ends lost 2 bases and 1 base respectively, with 8 bases between them. Here the CDR3 reads CASSLWGENTEAFF. The CDR3 DNA is TGTGCCAGCAGCTTATGGGGCGAGAACACTGAAGCTTTCTTT.

The chain combines TRBV5-4 with TRBJ1-2; D is uncertain. Trimming removed 4 bases at V and 6 bases at J, with 13 bases between. Germline CDR1 SGHNT, CDR2 YYREEE (reference sequence). CDR3 length: 13 residues. The CDR3 coding sequence is TGTGCCAGCAGCCCCCGACAAAGGGATGGCTACACCTTC. As protein: CASSPRQRDGYTF.

This clone is labeled as medium-sized. V and J are TRBV11-2 and TRBJ1-2; D may be TRBD1 (5 bases). V lost 0 bases and J 0 bases, leaving 8 bases between the germline ends. Germline loops: CDR1 SGHAT, CDR2 FQNNGV. CDR3 length equals 15 residues. The CDR3 sequence: CASSLDQGTNYGYTF. The CDR3 coding sequence is TGTGCCAGCAGCTTAGATCAGGGTACTAACTATGGCTACACCTTC.

Written as DNA, the CDR3 is TGTGCCAGCATCCCTAGGGCAGGGCGGAAGAACACTGAAGCTTTCTTT. It specifies CASIPRAGRKNTEAFF. The chain couples TRBV28 to TRBJ1-1; TRBD1 is a possible D gene (5 bases). CDR3 size: 16 residues. Trimming took off 7 bases at V and 1 base at J, with 19 bases between the two ends. Germline lookup yields CDR1 MDHEN and CDR2 SYDVKM.

The V call is TRBV19, the J call TRBJ1-4; 9 bases fit TRBD1. Germline V gene lookup returns CDR1 LNHDA and CDR2 SQIVND (reference sequence). The CDR3 contains 14 residues. Unmatched junction bases numbered 7, after V lost 6 bases and J lost 8 bases. CDR3 amino acids: CASRIGTGREKLFF. CDR3 coding DNA: TGTGCCAGTAGGATCGGGACAGGGCGGGAAAAACTGTTTTTT. Full variable domain (outside the CDR3, taken from reference TRBV19 and TRBJ1-4): DGGITQSPKYLFRKEGQNVTLSCEQNLNHDAMYWYRQDPGQGLRLIYYSQIVNDFQKGDIAEGYSVSREKKESFPLTVTSAQKNPTAFYLCASRIGTGREKLFFGSGTQLSVL.

This clone came up a few times. This rearrangement joins TRBV5-6 to TRBJ1-6, with TRBD1 matching 8 bases. After removal of 3 bases from V and 8 bases from J, the junction contained 4 bases not matched to a gene. This CDR3 comprises 14 residues. From germline, CDR1 is SGHDT and CDR2 YYEEEE. Written as DNA, the CDR3 is TGTGCCAGCAGCTCGACAGGGGTCGATTCACCCCTCCACTTT. Translated, it gives CASSSTGVDSPLHF.

This sequence joins TRBV30 and TRBJ1-2, with 8 bases that match TRBD1. CDR1 is GTSNPN and CDR2 is SVGIG in the germline V gene (reference sequence). The CDR3 is 14 amino acids. Trimming removed 3 bases from V and 3 bases from J; junction bases left unmatched: 6. The chain's CDR3 is CAWSVTGGDYGYTF. CDR3 nucleotide sequence: TGTGCCTGGAGCGTAACAGGGGGTGACTATGGCTACACCTTC. The whole variable domain, remainder taken from reference TRBV30 and TRBJ1-2, is SQTIHQWPATLVQPVGSPLSLECTVEGTSNPNLYWYRQAAGRGLQLLFYSVGIGQISSEVPQNLSASRPQDRQFILSSKKLLLSDSGFYLCAWSVTGGDYGYTFGSGTRLTVV.

Here the CDR3 DNA reads TGTGCCATCAGTGAGTCGACTCGTCTTATGGGATACCGCTACGAGCAGTACTTC. Translation gives CAISESTRLMGYRYEQYF. The chain employs TRBV10-3 and TRBJ2-7, with unresolved D. The V gene lost 0 bases and the J gene lost 3 bases, with 21 bases spanning the gap. The V gene's germline CDR1 is ENHRY and CDR2 SYGVKD. This CDR3 comprises 18 residues.

This clone was detected a few times. V is TRBV30 and J is TRBJ1-4; 9 bases align to TRBD1. The CDR3 spans 14 residues. Germline trimming cut 2 bases from V and 11 bases from J; bases unmatched to any gene: 9. The germline gives CDR1 GTSNPN, CDR2 SVGIG (reference sequence). CDR3 amino acids: CAWSLGQGEGKLFF. The CDR3 nucleotides read TGTGCCTGGAGTCTGGGACAGGGAGAAGGGAAACTGTTTTTT.

The V gene is TRBV5-8, the J gene TRBJ1-2; no definite D call. Trimming left V 0 bases short and J 3 bases short, with 9 bases between. CDR3 size: 14 residues. Germline V CDR1 and CDR2: SGHTS, YDEGEE. CDR3 region: CASSLGAQDYGYTF. CDR3 nucleotide sequence: TGTGCCAGCAGCTTGGGGGCGCAAGACTATGGCTACACCTTC.

This clone was counted many times. The chain combines TRBV5-1 with TRBJ1-1, with D unresolved. V was pared by 1 base and J by 0 bases, with 13 bases between. CDR1 is SGHRS, CDR2 YFSETQ, per germline. This CDR3 region has 16 residues. This chain's CDR3 is CASSLSPNPMNTEAFF. The DNA for the CDR3 is TGCGCCAGCAGCTTGAGCCCAAATCCAATGAACACTGAAGCTTTCTTT.

The chain is built from TRBV5-1 and TRBJ2-7; 8 nucleotides line up with TRBD1. The CDR3 has 15 amino acids. CDR1 is SGHRS and CDR2 is YFSETQ in the germline V gene. The V and J ends lost 4 bases and 6 bases, in that order; junction bases with no gene match: 12. For the CDR3, the DNA is TGCGCCAGCAGCGCCGCCGGGACAGGACGCGGCGAGCAGTACTTC. It translates to CASSAAGTGRGEQYF.

This clone was seen once. The chain carries TRBV28 and TRBJ2-3, with D perhaps assigned TRBD1 or TRBD2 (5 bases each). The V end lost 6 bases, the J end lost 0 bases, and 19 bases lay between the germline ends. CDR3 length equals 17 residues. The germline V gene has CDR1 MDHEN and CDR2 SYDVKM. The CDR3 bases are TGTGCCAGCAGCTCCATAGGGGTGAGGGTAAGCACAGATACGCAGTATTTT. Amino acids: CASSSIGVRVSTDTQYF. Looking up the rest from reference TRBV28 and TRBJ2-3 gives the full variable domain: DVKVTQSSRYLVKRTGEKVFLECVQDMDHENMFWYRQDPGLGLRLIYFSYDVKMKEKGDIPEGYSVSREKKERFSLILESASTNQTSMYLCASSSIGVRVSTDTQYFGPGTRLTVL.

CDR3 DNA: TGCAGCGTTGAAGGACTAGCGGGAGCCGATACGCAGTATTTT. Translated: CSVEGLAGADTQYF. This chain uses TRBV29-1 with TRBJ2-3, with TRBD2 identical over 12 bases. V shed 1 base, J shed 6 bases, and the junction held 2 bases outside the gene matches. CDR1 SQVTM and CDR2 ANQGSEA come from the germline V gene. The CDR3 consists of 14 residues.

This chain links TRBV14 with TRBJ1-2, with D possibly TRBD1 on 6 matching bases. This CDR3 region has 14 residues. Germline V gives CDR1 SGHDN, CDR2 FVKESK. The V gene lost 2 bases and the J gene lost 4 bases, with 11 bases spanning the gap. This chain's CDR3 is CASSQTTGGYGYTF. In nucleotides, the CDR3 is TGTGCCAGCAGCCAAACGACAGGAGGCTATGGCTACACCTTC.

The chain carries TRBV19 and TRBJ1-1; D unclear. Germline loops: CDR1 LNHDA, CDR2 SQIVND (reference sequence). This CDR3 has 12 amino acids. The CDR3 DNA reads TGTGCTGGGCGAGGAGCCAACACTGAAGCTTTCTTT. Translated: CAGRGANTEAFF.

The chain recombines TRBV7-2 with TRBJ1-2; possibly TRBD1 for D (5 bases). Germline V gene data show CDR1 as SGHTA and CDR2 as FQGNSA. V was pared by 1 base and J by 7 bases, with 13 bases between. This CDR3 contains 14 residues. In DNA form, the CDR3 reads TGTGCCAGCAGCTTAGGAAGGGGCGGCGGTGGCTACACCTTC. Its translation: CASSLGRGGGGYTF.

The CDR3 loop is CASSLLIGSGNTIYF. CDR3 DNA: TGTGCCAGCAGCTTATTAATTGGGTCTGGAAACACCATATATTTT. This chain connects TRBV7-9 to TRBJ1-3; D is uncertain. Germline V gives CDR1 SEHNR, CDR2 FQNEAQ (reference sequence). V lost 2 bases, J lost 1 base, and 9 bases lay in between. The CDR3 is 15 amino acids. The whole variable domain, remainder taken from reference TRBV7-9 and TRBJ1-3, is DTGVSQNPRHKITKRGQNVTFRCDPISEHNRLYWYRQTLGQGPEFLTYFQNEAQLEKSRLLSDRFSAERPKGSFSTLEIQRTEQGDSAMYLCASSLLIGSGNTIYFGEGSWLTVV.